What follows describes a single T cell receptor (beta chain). This specimen belongs to a study of blood T cell repertoires in COVID-19. In the study overall: Acute-phase and convalescent COVID-19 samples originated in the United States, Italy and Spain. The analysed material was cDNA or gDNA that came from T cells, B-cell-depleted T cells, or PBMCs.

Method: immunoSEQ multiplex PCR; TCRdb's copy keeps in-frame clones and lacks some. The profile covers 150,000 to 200,000 clones, with more than 75% appearing a single time and 4% to 5% taken by the ten largest. Germline CDR1 MDHEN, CDR2 SYDVKM. The ends lost 7 bases at V and 4 bases at J; junction bases unmatched: 7. This CDR3 has 14 residues. Sequencing used peripheral blood. This sequence originates from a human donor in a cohort sampled during active COVID-19. The genes are TRBV28 and TRBJ2-5; 9 bases match TRBD1. The CDR3 coding sequence is TGTGCCAGCACGGGGACAGGGAATGGAGAGACCCAGTACTTC. Its protein is CASTGTGNGETQYF.